A single sample is the source of the 23 T cell receptor beta chains below, sequenced in a study of blood T cells in healthy people across ages. With a J-beta primer mix and a sample-barcoded 5' primer, a second PCR ran roughly 7 to 11 cycles. Each CDR3 protein is one row after TCRdb ran MiXCR on the 5' RACE reads. The table includes about 1.5 million distinct CDR3 sequences, approximately 42% detected once. Sequencing used blood. The receptors derive from a woman aged 18-29 years in good health.

This clonotype was observed a handful of times. V gene TRBV7-9 combines with J gene TRBJ2-5; D tentatively fits TRBD1 or TRBD2 (5 bases each). The V gene's germline CDR1 is SEHNR and CDR2 FQNEAQ (reference sequence). The CDR3 runs to 14 residues. V lost 5 bases to trimming and J lost 3 bases, with 13 bases between them. The CDR3 DNA follows: TGTGCCAGCAGCCTGAGGGACCGCGAAGAGACCCAGTACTTC. It translates to CASSLRDREETQYF.

The count of this clonotype is one. The chain is built from TRBV12-3 or TRBV12-4 and TRBJ2-7, with a weak D call TRBD2 (6 bases). V lost 3 bases and J lost 7, with 22 bases in between. The CDR3 is 16 residues long. The chain's CDR3 is CASSFGVGGANNEQYF. In nucleotides, the CDR3 is TGTGCCAGCAGTTTTGGGGTCGGGGGAGCTAACAATGAGCAGTACTTC.

The V call is TRBV6-2 or TRBV6-3, the J call TRBJ2-6; 8 bases are a match to TRBD1. V lost 6 bases to trimming and J lost 0 bases; unmatched junction nucleotides: 7. The germline V gene encodes CDR1 MNHEY and CDR2 SVGEGT. This CDR3 spans 17 amino acids. The DNA of the CDR3 is TGTGCCAGCAGCTCCGGGACAGGCGCCTCTGGGGCCAACGTCCTGACTTTC. Protein: CASSSGTGASGANVLTF.

At least ten counts were recorded for this clonotype. The chain uses TRBV18 and TRBJ2-7, with 9 bases lining up with TRBD1. CDR3 length: 14 amino acids. V dropped 6 bases and J dropped 4; count of bases not matched to a gene: 7. From germline, CDR1 is KGHSH and CDR2 LQKENI. The CDR3: CASSHKGQGYEQYF. DNA for the CDR3: TGTGCCAGCTCCCACAAAGGACAGGGGTACGAGCAGTACTTC. Full variable domain (remainder filled in from reference TRBV18 and TRBJ2-7): NAGVMQNPRHLVRRRGQEARLRCSPMKGHSHVYWYRQLPEEGLKFMVYLQKENIIDESGMPKERFSAEFPKEGPSILRIQQVVRGDSAAYFCASSHKGQGYEQYFGPGTRLTVT.

V usage is TRBV30 and J usage is TRBJ1-2, with D unclear. The V gene's germline CDR1 is GTSNPN and CDR2 SVGIG (reference sequence). The V end was cut by 0 bases, the J end by 3 bases, with 11 bases between. The CDR3 covers 14 residues. For the CDR3, the DNA is TGTGCCTGGAGTGTATACCCCAGGTACTATGGCTACACCTTC. Protein: CAWSVYPRYYGYTF. Filled out from reference TRBV30 and TRBJ1-2, the complete variable domain reads SQTIHQWPATLVQPVGSPLSLECTVEGTSNPNLYWYRQAAGRGLQLLFYSVGIGQISSEVPQNLSASRPQDRQFILSSKKLLLSDSGFYLCAWSVYPRYYGYTFGSGTRLTVV.

The chain uses TRBV28 and TRBJ2-7; maybe TRBD1 (7 bases). The germline V and J ends were trimmed by 6 bases and 0 bases, with 15 bases remaining between them. The CDR3 runs to 15 residues. Per the germline V gene, CDR1 is MDHEN and CDR2 is SYDVKM. DNA for the CDR3: TGTGCCAGCAGGGTACAGGGGAGGAGCTCCTACGAGCAGTACTTC. Translated, it gives CASRVQGRSSYEQYF.

This clonotype was counted only a few times. The rearrangement links TRBV2 to TRBJ1-2, with D tentatively TRBD1 (5 bases). The CDR3 sequence is 13 residues long. From germline, CDR1 is SNHLY and CDR2 FYNNEI. The V end was cut by 2 bases, the J end by 8 bases, with 12 bases between. The CDR3 loop reads CASSEIAGSGYTF. The CDR3 DNA is TGTGCCAGCAGTGAAATAGCAGGGAGCGGCTACACCTTC.

This clonotype was found a few times. This chain links TRBV29-1 with TRBJ2-1; D gene uncertain. CDR3 length: 12 residues. Per the germline V gene, CDR1 is SQVTM and CDR2 is ANQGSEA. Trimming removed 7 bases from V and 9 bases from J, with 16 bases in between. The DNA of the CDR3 is TGCAGCGCCCCTCTTGAGTCGGGTGAGCAGTTCTTC. This encodes CSAPLESGEQFF.

This clonotype was seen only a few times. The chain is built from TRBV27 and TRBJ2-1; the D is unclear. The CDR3 runs 17 residues. Germline assignment: CDR1 MNHEY and CDR2 SMNVEV (reference sequence). V lost 2 bases to trimming and J lost 4 bases, with 18 bases between them. CDR3 bases: TGTGCCAGCAGTTTAAACACGAACCCAGCCCAATACAATGAGCAGTTCTTC. It specifies CASSLNTNPAQYNEQFF.

V gene TRBV7-2 combines with J gene TRBJ2-1, with D perhaps given as TRBD1 or TRBD2 (5 bases each). From germline, CDR1 is SGHTA and CDR2 FQGNSA. The CDR3 contains 16 residues. Trimming removed 2 bases from V and 4 bases from J, with 15 bases in between. The CDR3 here is CASSLLWGSSYNEQFF. The CDR3 coding sequence is TGTGCCAGCAGCTTATTATGGGGGAGCAGTTACAATGAGCAGTTCTTC.

The chain employs TRBV6-6 and TRBJ2-1; 9 positions agree with TRBD1. Germline trimming cut 6 bases from V and 3 bases from J; bases unmatched to any gene: 9. The CDR3 loop spans 16 amino acids. From germline, CDR1 is MNHNY and CDR2 SVGAGI (reference sequence). The CDR3 loop reads CASSHQWDRVYNEQFF. The CDR3 DNA reads as TGTGCCAGCAGCCACCAGTGGGACAGGGTCTACAATGAGCAGTTCTTC.

The chain's CDR3 is CASSLEANSGNTIYF. In nucleotides, the CDR3 is TGTGCCAGCAGCTTAGAGGCTAACTCTGGAAACACCATATATTTT. The rearrangement uses TRBV7-2 and TRBJ1-3; D not certain. Germline lookup yields CDR1 SGHTA and CDR2 FQGNSA. The CDR3 loop spans 15 amino acids. Trimming took 1 base from V and 0 from J, leaving 7 bases between them.

CDR3 DNA sequence: TGTGCCAGCAGGCAACAGACACAGAACACTGAAGCTTTCTTT. It is translated as CASRQQTQNTEAFF. V gene TRBV5-5 combines with J gene TRBJ1-1; D gene uncertain. The germline CDR1 and CDR2 sequences are SGHKS and YYEKEE (reference sequence). The CDR3 is made up of 14 amino acids. V was clipped by 5 bases and J by 1 base, with 12 bases between them.

Points on this clonotype: Germline is not matched at one junction end, which may reflect a read error. The chain uses TRBV2 and TRBJ2-3, with 9 bases identical to TRBD2. The CDR3 runs 14 residues. Germline V gene lookup returns CDR1 SNHLY and CDR2 FYNNEI. The CDR3 spells CTSTPSGATDTQYF. The CDR3 DNA reads as TGTACCAGCACCCCTAGCGGGGCTACAGATACGCAGTATTTT.

The chain recombines TRBV7-9 with TRBJ1-2; D unclear. This CDR3 is built from 13 residues. V was pared by 5 bases and J by 4 bases, with 11 bases between. Germline V gene data show CDR1 as SEHNR and CDR2 as FQNEAQ (reference sequence). The CDR3 region has the DNA TGTGCCAGCAGCCCCCAGATTAGCTATGGCTACACCTTC. It encodes CASSPQISYGYTF.

The chain carries TRBV24-1 and TRBJ2-3; 7 bases line up with TRBD1. This CDR3 comprises 15 residues. Germline CDR1 and CDR2: KGHDR and SFDVKD. J gave up 4 bases and V 10 bases, and 13 bases lay outside the gene matches. CDR3 sequence (DNA): TGTGCCACTACGACAGGGCAGGTGGGGGCAGATACGCAGTATTTT. As protein: CATTTGQVGADTQYF.

This clonotype was counted between two and nine times. This chain connects TRBV7-2 to TRBJ2-5; D possibly corresponds to TRBD2 (6 bases). This CDR3 is built from 14 residues. The V end lost 2 bases, the J end lost 3 bases, and 10 bases lay between the germline ends. The germline V gene has CDR1 SGHTA and CDR2 FQGNSA. CDR3 sequence (DNA): TGTGCCAGCAGCTTATCCACTAGCAAAGAGACCCAGTACTTC. It specifies CASSLSTSKETQYF.

The rearrangement links TRBV12-3 or TRBV12-4 to TRBJ2-7; D is possibly TRBD2 (5 bases). V lost 7 bases, J lost 7 bases, and 23 bases lay in between. The CDR3 is made up of 15 amino acids. The CDR3 coding sequence is TGTGCCAGCACTCTACGACGGGCTAGCAGGAATGAGCAGTACTTC. Amino acids: CASTLRRASRNEQYF.

This clonotype was detected only a few times. The genes are TRBV4-3 and TRBJ2-1; TRBD2 is a possible D gene (5 bases). The CDR3 is 17 residues long. Germline V gene data show CDR1 as LGHNA and CDR2 as YSLEER. Deletions cut 1 base from V and 0 bases from J, with 13 bases between. The CDR3 DNA sequence: TGCGCCAGCAGCCAAGGCCCTAGCCAAAGCTCCTACAATGAGCAGTTCTTC. Translated: CASSQGPSQSSYNEQFF.

This clonotype was seen only once. The CDR3 DNA reads as TGCGCCAGCAGCTTGATCCCCGACGAGCAGTACTTC. Its translation is CASSLIPDEQYF. V gene TRBV5-1 combines with J gene TRBJ2-7; D unresolved. The germline gives CDR1 SGHRS, CDR2 YFSETQ. The CDR3 extends over 12 amino acids. V lost 1 base to trimming and J lost 5 bases, with 7 bases between them.

This chain joins TRBV4-1 and TRBJ2-1; D perhaps matches TRBD1 (6 bases). The length of the CDR3 is 15 residues. Germline lookup yields CDR1 MGHRA and CDR2 YSYEKL. Deletions cut 1 base from V and 5 bases from J, with 12 bases between. As DNA, the CDR3 is TGCGCCAGCAGCCAAGTGACCGGGGACAACAATGAGCAGTTCTTC. As protein: CASSQVTGDNNEQFF.

A remark on this clonotype: One end of the junction fails to match germline, which may point to a read error. This chain connects TRBV2 to TRBJ1-6, with a possible D match to TRBD1 (5 bases). The CDR3 consists of 15 residues. Germline assignment: CDR1 SNHLY and CDR2 FYNNEI. CDR3 sequence: CASSGMSGGRSPPHF. CDR3 nucleotides: TGTGCCAGCAGTGGAATGAGCGGGGGACGCTCACCCCCCCACTTT. Using reference TRBV2 and TRBJ1-6 for the parts outside the CDR3, the full variable domain is EPEVTQTPSHQVTQMGQEVILRCVPISNHLYFYWYRQILGQKVEFLVSFYNNEISEKSEIFDDQFSVERPDGSNFTLKIRSTKLEDSAMYFCASSGMSGGRSPPHFGNGTRLTVT.

This sequence joins TRBV5-4 and TRBJ2-5, with 8 bases identical to TRBD1. Germline CDR1 reads SGHNT; CDR2 reads YYREEE (reference sequence). There are 15 residues in the CDR3. The junction had 8 bases not matched to a gene; V was cut back by 2 bases and J by 5 bases. Here the CDR3 DNA reads TGTGCCAGCAGCTTATCCGGGACAGGATGGGAGACCCAGTACTTC. As protein: CASSLSGTGWETQYF.